This TCR beta chain is drawn from a study of shared clonotypes between healthy human individuals. Authors' data handling: Sequence data from immunoSEQ were junction-only and lacked quality scores; consequently, filtering differed. Using immunoSEQ multiplex PCR, the repertoire was profiled, and TCRdb retains in-frame clones only, with some absent. The V and J calls and clone size come from that table; D and trimming were worked out from the DNA. The data contain roughly 570,000 clones, 95% to 98% of them singletons. Terminally differentiated effector memory CD45RA+ cells were excluded by CCR7 positive selection of CD45RO-negative cells. V trimming: 10 bases; J trimming: 0 bases; junction bases outside the gene matches: 9. The length of the CDR3 is 15 residues. Germline V gene lookup returns CDR1 SEHNR and CDR2 FQNEAQ (reference sequence).

The V and J genes are TRBV7-9 and TRBJ2-3, with TRBD2 identical over 8 bases. The TCR comes from a man aged 30 to 45 in good health. The sequenced material came from naive CD8+ T cells sorted from blood. The CDR3 DNA reads TGTGCCACTAATCCTACTAGCGGAAGCACAGATACGCAGTATTTT. Its protein is CATNPTSGSTDTQYF.